This is a list of T cell receptor beta chains from one sample in a study of beta chain features in type 1 diabetes. Data came from immunoSEQ multiplex PCR; TCRdb stores just in-frame clones and leaves some out. The sample includes some 160,000 clones, roughly 10% seen only once; the top ten take about 0.75%. The material sequenced was central memory CD4+ T cells from blood. These receptors all come from a woman aged 25 to 39 with type 1 diabetes. CDR3s include the opening cysteine and the closing phenylalanine or tryptophan. A D gene is named only where the DNA matches it firmly. Only part of the rows carry a size: once, few, many, or a class if the clone is expanded.

>few|TRBJ2-3|TRBV18|-
TGTGCCAGCTCACCCGGAGCTGGGGGGACGGCGCAGTATTTT
CASSPGAGGTAQYF
>few|TRBJ1-2|TRBV18|-
TGTGCCAGCTCACCACAGGGGAATGGCTACACCTTC
CASSPQGNGYTF
>-|TRBJ1-5|TRBV5-1|TRBD1
TGCGCCAGCAGCTCACGCCCGGTTGGGACAGGGAATCAGCCCCAGCATTTT
CASSSRPVGTGNQPQHF
>few|TRBJ2-1|TRBV7-8|TRBD2
TGTGCCAGCAGCTTAGGGACTAGCGGATACAATGAGCAGTTCTTC
CASSLGTSGYNEQFF
>-|TRBJ2-1|TRBV29-1|-
TGCAGCGTTAACGCGGGCAACTACAATGAGCAGTTCTTC
CSVNAGNYNEQFF
>-|TRBJ2-7|TRBV28|TRBD1
TGTGCCAGCAGTTCACAGGGGGGCACCTACGAGCAGTACTTC
CASSSQGGTYEQYF
>-|TRBJ2-5|TRBV30|-
TGTGCCTGGAGTCCGGAGGGAGAGACCCAGTACTTC
CAWSPEGETQYF
>few|TRBJ2-5|TRBV7-3|-
TGTGCCAGCAGCCCTCAAGAGACCCAGTACTTC
CASSPQETQYF
>-|TRBJ1-1|TRBV5-6|-
TGTGCCAGCAGCTCAGGGGCAGCGATGAACACTGAAGCTTTCTTT
CASSSGAAMNTEAFF
>-|TRBJ1-5|TRBV30|-
TGTGCCTGGAGTGGAGGAGAACAGGGCGGTCAGCCCCAGCATTTT
CAWSGGEQGGQPQHF
>-|TRBJ2-3|TRBV21-1|-
TGTGCCAGCGGCTCCCAGGGTTCGGATACGCAGTATTTT
CASGSQGSDTQYF
>-|TRBJ2-3|TRBV5-1|-
TGCGCCAGCAGCCCTAGCGAACGGGTCGATACGCAGTATTTT
CASSPSERVDTQYF
>-|TRBJ1-4|TRBV6-6|TRBD1
TGTGCCAGCAGTAGGGGGCAAACGGGTGAAAAACTGTTTTTT
CASSRGQTGEKLFF
>few|TRBJ1-5|TRBV7-9|-
TGTGCCAGCAGCTTATCGAGCAATCAGCCCCAGCATTTT
CASSLSSNQPQHF
>-|TRBJ2-3|TRBV28|-
TGTGCCAGCAGTGACAGCCACACAGATACGCAGTATTTT
CASSDSHTDTQYF
>few|TRBJ2-2|TRBV6-5|TRBD2
TGTGCCAGCAGGTTAGCGGGAGGCACCGGGGAGCTGTTTTTT
CASRLAGGTGELFF
>-|TRBJ1-2|TRBV11-2|-
TGTGCCAGCAGCCGCATCTCTGACCCAGGCCGTCGCCCCTATGGCTACACCTTC
CASSRISDPGRRPYGYTF
>few|TRBJ2-7|TRBV29-1|-
TGCAGCGCTGGCCTAGCACTCGAGCAGTACTTC
CSAGLALEQYF
>few|TRBJ2-5|TRBV6-1|-
TGTGCCAGCAGTGAAACGTACGGTGAGACCCAGTACTTC
CASSETYGETQYF
>-|TRBJ1-3|TRBV10-3|-
TGTGCCATCGGTGACGGTTTTGGAAACACCATATATTTT
CAIGDGFGNTIYF
>-|TRBJ2-7|TRBV2|TRBD1
TGTGCCAGCAGCCTACAGGGGGGAGAGCAGTACTTC
CASSLQGGEQYF
>few|TRBJ2-5|TRBV13|-
TGTGCCAGCGCGGGCAGTTCGGGGATGGGCGTTTCGCAAGAGACCCAGTACTTC
CASAGSSGMGVSQETQYF
>few|TRBJ2-3|TRBV2|-
TGTGCCAGCAGTCTTGGGACTGCTCGTACGCAGTATTTT
CASSLGTARTQYF
>-|TRBJ2-5|TRBV5-1|-
TGCGCCAGCAGAAGCGCCCAGACCCAGTACTTC
CASRSAQTQYF
>few|TRBJ2-2|TRBV19|-
TGTGCCAGTAGTATTACGGGGATTGCCGGGGAGCTGTTTTTT
CASSITGIAGELFF
>few|TRBJ2-7|TRBV7-2|TRBD2
TGTGCCAGCAGCTTGACTAGCGGGGGCTCCTACGAGCAGTACTTC
CASSLTSGGSYEQYF
>few|TRBJ1-5|TRBV18|-
TGTGCCAGCGATACCGGGGGGAATCAGCCCCAGCATTTT
CASDTGGNQPQHF
>few|TRBJ2-7|TRBV7-3|-
TGTGCCAGCCCCGACCCGACTAGTCCGTCCTACGAGCAGTACTTC
CASPDPTSPSYEQYF
>-|TRBJ2-1|TRBV7-3|TRBD2
TGTGCCAGCAGCCCTACTACTAGCGGGGTCTACAATGAGCAGTTCTTC
CASSPTTSGVYNEQFF
>few|TRBJ2-2|TRBV7-3|-
TGTGCCAGCAGCTTAAGTTCTGCCGGGGAGCTGTTTTTT
CASSLSSAGELFF
>few|TRBJ2-3|TRBV30|-
TGTGCCTGGAGGCAAACCGGGGATACGCAGTATTTT
CAWRQTGDTQYF
>few|TRBJ2-1|TRBV5-1|TRBD1
TGCGCCAGCAGCCCGGGACAGGGTAACGGTGAGCAGTTCTTC
CASSPGQGNGEQFF
>few|TRBJ2-1|TRBV2|-
TGTGCCAGCACCGTCCAGGGGGGTCGCGGCAATGAGCAGTTCTTC
CASTVQGGRGNEQFF
>-|TRBJ2-1|TRBV9|TRBD2
TGTGCCAGCACCATAGCGGGAGACACCTACAATGAGCAGTTCTTC
CASTIAGDTYNEQFF
>-|TRBJ2-5|TRBV9|TRBD2
TGTGCCAGCAGCGTAGCGGCGGGAGGGTACCAAGAGACCCAGTACTTC
CASSVAAGGYQETQYF
>few|TRBJ1-2|TRBV5-1|TRBD1
TGCGCCAGCAGCTTGGCGGGACAGGGGGTTGACTATGGCTACACCTTC
CASSLAGQGVDYGYTF
>-|TRBJ2-4|TRBV19|TRBD1
TGTGCCAGTAGTGTGACAGGGTGGGAAAACATTCAGTACTTC
CASSVTGWENIQYF
>-|TRBJ2-2|TRBV28|TRBD2
TGTGCCAGCATCTCGGGAGGGCCCAACACCGGGGAGCTGTTTTTT
CASISGGPNTGELFF
>-|TRBJ2-5|TRBV7-7|TRBD2
TGTGCTAGCAGCGACGCACATACGGGAGGGGAGACCCAGTACTTC
CASSDAHTGGETQYF
>-|TRBJ2-2|TRBV6-1|TRBD1
TGTGCCAGCAGCACAGGGGTCGGCACCGGGGAGCTGTTTTTT
CASSTGVGTGELFF
>few|TRBJ1-2|TRBV4-1|-
TGCGCCAGCAGTCTTCGGGGTTTATTTGATGGCTACACCTTC
CASSLRGLFDGYTF
>-|TRBJ2-1|TRBV6-1|TRBD2
TGTGCCAGCAGTGAAGTCCCGCCGGGACTAGCGGGACGCAATGAGCAGTTCTTC
CASSEVPPGLAGRNEQFF
>few|TRBJ2-1|TRBV10-3|TRBD1
TGTGCCATCAGTGTATCCGCACAGGGGTACAATGAGCAGTTCTTC
CAISVSAQGYNEQFF
>many|TRBJ2-2|TRBV27|-
TGTGCCAGCAGTCCGGACTTGTATACCGGGGAGCTGTTTTTT
CASSPDLYTGELFF
>-|TRBJ1-1|TRBV7-9|TRBD1
TGTGCCAGCAGCTTAGCACAGGGGGGTGAAGCTTTCTTT
CASSLAQGGEAFF
>few|TRBJ1-2|TRBV18|-
TGTGCCAGCTCACCACGCCGGGAGATCAACTATGGCTACACCTTC
CASSPRREINYGYTF
>-|TRBJ1-4|TRBV9|-
TGTGCCAGCAGCGTAGCAGGGGCGGCTGAAAAACTGTTTTTT
CASSVAGAAEKLFF
>-|TRBJ2-7|TRBV14|TRBD2
TGTGCCAGCAGCCGCGGGACTAGCGGGAGACGTGGCGAGCAGTACTTC
CASSRGTSGRRGEQYF
>-|TRBJ2-1|TRBV11-2|TRBD2
TGTGCCAGCAGCTCCCGGGCGGGAGATTATAGTAATGAGCAGTTCTTC
CASSSRAGDYSNEQFF
>once|TRBJ1-1|TRBV11-2|-
TGTGCCAGCGCTTATGGGGGGATTGAAGCTTTCTTT
CASAYGGIEAFF
>few|TRBJ1-5|TRBV6-5|-
TGTGCCAGCGGCATTAGCAATCAGCCCCAGCATTTT
CASGISNQPQHF
>-|TRBJ1-1|TRBV11-2|-
TGTGCCAGCAGCTTAGTTCCAGGGGAGACTGAAGCTTTCTTT
CASSLVPGETEAFF
>-|TRBJ2-1|TRBV19|-
TGTGCCAGTAGTACACAGTACAATGAGCAGTTCTTC
CASSTQYNEQFF
>-|TRBJ2-1|TRBV29-1|TRBD2
TGCAGCGTTGTAAGGCATAGCGGGGACTTGTACAATGAGCAGTTCTTC
CSVVRHSGDLYNEQFF
>few|TRBJ2-4|TRBV6-5|-
TGTGCCAGCTCGAGACAGCCAAACATTCAGTACTTC
CASSRQPNIQYF